These T cell receptor beta chains were read from a single sample in a study of control samples from healthy donors and cancer patients. Libraries were prepared by immunoSEQ multiplex PCR; TCRdb keeps only in-frame clonotypes and omits some of them. The sample carries about 92,000 clones, around 80% recorded once. The source material was blood. These receptors were collected from a woman aged 55-69 years in good health. CDR3s include the opening cysteine and the closing phenylalanine or tryptophan. The D gene is left open where the match is weak. The size field is filled for only some rows; it gives once, few, many or a size class.

abundance,v_gene,j_gene,d_gene,CDR3nt,CDR3aa
NA,TRBV6-5,TRBJ1-1,TRBD1,TGTGCCAGCAGAGCGGCAGGGGGCGTGGACACTGAAGCTTTCTTT,CASRAAGGVDTEAFF
NA,TRBV2,TRBJ2-3,NA,TGTGCCAGCAGTGGCAGGGGGGCGTCAGATACGCAGTATTTT,CASSGRGASDTQYF
NA,TRBV18,TRBJ1-4,NA,TGTGCCAGCTCACCGACGGGAAATGAAAAACTGTTTTTT,CASSPTGNEKLFF
NA,TRBV27,TRBJ2-3,TRBD1,TGTGCCAGCAGTTTCCCCGGACAGGGGCGGCCAGATACGCAGTATTTT,CASSFPGQGRPDTQYF
NA,TRBV7-2,TRBJ1-2,NA,TGTGCCAGCAGCTTAATGGAGATACGGGATGCCCGGGGCTACACCTTC,CASSLMEIRDARGYTF
few,TRBV7-8,TRBJ1-1,TRBD1,TGTGCCAGCAGCCCATCACGTTCGGGACAGTCGAACACTGAAGCTTTCTTT,CASSPSRSGQSNTEAFF
NA,TRBV10-3,TRBJ1-2,NA,TGTGCCATCAGTGAAGGTTGGCCGAAAGCTAACTATGGCTACACCTTC,CAISEGWPKANYGYTF
NA,TRBV18,TRBJ1-2,NA,TGTGCCAGCTCACCAAGGGGCAGGGACTATGGCTACACCTTC,CASSPRGRDYGYTF
NA,TRBV19,TRBJ1-2,NA,TGTGCCAGTAGTATAATCGGAACAGGCGGCTATGGCTACACCTTC,CASSIIGTGGYGYTF
NA,TRBV18,TRBJ2-2,NA,TGTGCCAGCTCACTGGTTAACACCGGGGAGCTGTTTTTT,CASSLVNTGELFF
NA,TRBV6-5,TRBJ1-1,NA,TGTGCCAGCACCGAAGTAGGGGGAAGCACTGAAGCTTTCTTT,CASTEVGGSTEAFF
NA,TRBV5-1,TRBJ1-1,TRBD1,TGCGCCAGCAGCTCCCGACAGGGAACGGCTGAAGCTTTCTTT,CASSSRQGTAEAFF
NA,TRBV27,TRBJ1-1,NA,TGTGCCAGCAGTTTATCAAATCTGAACACTGAAGCTTTCTTT,CASSLSNLNTEAFF
NA,TRBV5-8,TRBJ2-7,NA,TGTGCCAGCAGCTTACTACAGGGTCCCTACGAGCAGTACTTC,CASSLLQGPYEQYF
NA,TRBV29-1,TRBJ2-7,TRBD2,TGCAGCGTGCGCACTAGCGGGATAAGCCACGAGCAGTACTTC,CSVRTSGISHEQYF
NA,TRBV4-2,TRBJ1-4,TRBD1,TGTGCCAGCAGCCAAGCCGGGACAGCCAATGAAAAACTGTTTTTT,CASSQAGTANEKLFF
NA,TRBV18,TRBJ1-3,NA,TGTGCCAGCTCACCAGAGACTGCCGCGTCGGGAAACACCATATATTTT,CASSPETAASGNTIYF
NA,TRBV7-9,TRBJ1-1,NA,TGTGCCAGCAGGGGGGGACAATGGAACACTGAAGCTTTCTTT,CASRGGQWNTEAFF
NA,TRBV28,TRBJ1-6,NA,TGTGCCAGCAGTTTAATACAGGGAAATTCACCCCTCCACTTT,CASSLIQGNSPLHF
NA,TRBV19,TRBJ1-5,NA,TGTGCCAGTAGGCAAGGGTATCAGCCCCAGCATTTT,CASRQGYQPQHF
NA,TRBV5-1,TRBJ2-2,TRBD2,TGCGCCAGCAGCTTGGGACTAGCGCCCGGGGAGCTGTTTTTT,CASSLGLAPGELFF
NA,TRBV12-3/TRBV12-4,TRBJ1-5,NA,TGTGCCACGCCAAGGAGGGGCAATCAGCCCCAGCATTTT,CATPRRGNQPQHF
NA,TRBV6-5,TRBJ2-1,TRBD1,TGTGCCAGCAGTTCCCGGACAGGGCGGGGTGGAAATGAGCAGTTCTTC,CASSSRTGRGGNEQFF
NA,TRBV11-2,TRBJ1-3,NA,TGTGCCAGCAGCTCACAGGGAATCGGAAACACCATATATTTT,CASSSQGIGNTIYF
NA,TRBV18,TRBJ2-1,NA,TGTGCCAGCTCAGGACCCGCGGCGGATCTGAACAATGAGCAGTTCTTC,CASSGPAADLNNEQFF
NA,TRBV25-1,TRBJ1-4,NA,TGTGCCAGCAGCCGAAAATGGGGGAATGAAAAACTGTTTTTT,CASSRKWGNEKLFF
few,TRBV29-1,TRBJ2-3,TRBD1,TGCAGCGTTGGGGGGGACAGGGGCTTCACAGATACGCAGTATTTT,CSVGGDRGFTDTQYF
NA,TRBV28,TRBJ2-2,NA,TGTGCCAGCAGTTCCGGCTCCCAGCCCGGGGAGCTGTTTTTT,CASSSGSQPGELFF
NA,TRBV6-2/TRBV6-3,TRBJ2-3,NA,TGTGCCAGCAGCGGGTGGGACGCCACAGATACGCAGTATTTT,CASSGWDATDTQYF
NA,TRBV7-9,TRBJ2-5,TRBD2,TGTGCCAGCAGTCCCATTACGGGAGGGTCGGAGACCCAGTACTTC,CASSPITGGSETQYF
NA,TRBV18,TRBJ1-1,NA,TGTGCCAGCTCACCAGAACGGGCCGCAATGAACACTGAAGCTTTCTTT,CASSPERAAMNTEAFF
NA,TRBV19,TRBJ1-6,NA,TGTGCCAGTAGTATTGCCCTAGGGGCACCCCTCCACTTT,CASSIALGAPLHF
NA,TRBV6-1,TRBJ1-4,NA,TGTGCCAGCAGTGAAGGGTCGGGGGCTGTGAATGAAAAACTGTTTTTT,CASSEGSGAVNEKLFF
NA,TRBV7-9,TRBJ1-2,NA,TGTGCCAGCAGCTTATTTGATGGCTACACCTTC,CASSLFDGYTF
NA,TRBV15,TRBJ2-2,NA,TGTGCCACCAGCCCTGGGCAGCTTTACACCGGGGAGCTGTTTTTT,CATSPGQLYTGELFF
NA,TRBV7-2,TRBJ1-1,NA,TGTGCCAGCAGCGCTCACAGGGATGGGACTGAAGCTTTCTTT,CASSAHRDGTEAFF
NA,TRBV28,TRBJ1-5,NA,TGTGCCAGCAGCCAAGGGGGTGGCAATCAGCCCCAGCATTTT,CASSQGGGNQPQHF
NA,TRBV6-6,TRBJ1-6,NA,TGTGCCAGCAGTTATGTAAGGGCTAATTCACCCCTCCACTTT,CASSYVRANSPLHF
NA,TRBV5-5,TRBJ2-3,TRBD2,TGTGCCAGCAGCTTGGGACTCCAACTAGCGGGGACAGATACGCAGTATTTT,CASSLGLQLAGTDTQYF
NA,TRBV6-5,TRBJ2-1,TRBD2,TGTGCCAGCAGGATAGCGGGAGTCACCTACAATGAGCAGTTCTTC,CASRIAGVTYNEQFF
NA,TRBV7-9,TRBJ1-2,NA,TGTGCCAGCAGCTTATTCCAGGGAGGTGGCTACACCTTC,CASSLFQGGGYTF
NA,TRBV3-1/TRBV3-2,TRBJ2-3,NA,TGTGCCAGCAGCCGCGACAGGGACGGGGGAGATACGCAGTATTTT,CASSRDRDGGDTQYF
NA,TRBV6-4,TRBJ1-1,TRBD1,TGTGCCAGCAGTGACACGGACAGGGGCACTGAAGCTTTCTTT,CASSDTDRGTEAFF
once,TRBV5-6,TRBJ2-5,NA,TGTGCCAGCAGCCGACTAGCGTCCGACAGGGGGACCCAGTACTTC,CASSRLASDRGTQYF
NA,TRBV7-2,TRBJ1-4,NA,TGTGCCAGCAGCTTAGTTTCCGGGGTTGATTTAGGACTGTTTTTT,CASSLVSGVDLGLFF
once,TRBV27,TRBJ1-2,NA,TGTGCCAGCAGTTTATCGGGGAGGGGGGAAGGCTACACCTTC,CASSLSGRGEGYTF
NA,TRBV2,TRBJ1-2,NA,TGTGCCAGCAGTGAGGCAGGGATCTATGGCTACACCTTC,CASSEAGIYGYTF
NA,TRBV27,TRBJ1-5,NA,TGTGCCAGCAGTTTACAGGGTAATCAGCCCCAGCATTTT,CASSLQGNQPQHF
NA,TRBV2,TRBJ2-7,NA,TGTGCCAGCAGTACGGCCGGGACCCCTTACTTC,CASSTAGTPYF
NA,TRBV3-1/TRBV3-2,TRBJ2-5,NA,TGTGCCAGCAGCCAAAAGCGGAACCAAGAGACCCAGTACTTC,CASSQKRNQETQYF
NA,TRBV10-3,TRBJ2-5,NA,TGTGCCATCAGTGAAGGCCAGACAGGCAGACAAGAGACCCAGTACTTC,CAISEGQTGRQETQYF
NA,TRBV5-1,TRBJ1-3,NA,TGCGCCAGCAGCTTGAGGCCGGGGGATGGAGGAAACACCATATATTTT,CASSLRPGDGGNTIYF